This T cell receptor beta chain was found in a study of T cells in narcolepsy. The CDR3 has 14 residues. V was clipped by 6 bases and J by 10 bases, with 21 bases between them. Germline V gene lookup returns CDR1 SGHTA and CDR2 FQGNSA. Assay used: immunoSEQ multiplex PCR; TCRdb lists only in-frame clones, some missing. The sample lists some 29,000 clones, around 87% occurring once. Sequenced sample: memory (CD45RA-) CD4+ T cells from blood. The source is a human donor in good health. The chain recombines TRBV7-2 with TRBJ1-2; perhaps TRBD1 as D (6 bases). The CDR3 nucleotides are TGTGCCAGCAGTCAGAACGGCGGGGGCACTGTCTACACCTTC. This codes for CASSQNGGGTVYTF. Drawing the rest from reference TRBV7-2 and TRBJ1-2, the complete variable domain is GAGVSQSPSNKVTEKGKDVELRCDPISGHTALYWYRQSLGQGLEFLIYFQGNSAPDKSGLPSDRFSAERTGGSVSTLTIQRTQQEDSAVYLCASSQNGGGTVYTFGSGTRLTVV.